One TCR beta chain is described in this entry. These data are taken from a study of blood T cell repertoires in COVID-19. In the study overall: Samples representing acute and convalescent COVID-19 were sourced from the United States, Italy and Spain. From T cells, B-cell-depleted T cells, or PBMCs came the material, which was cDNA or gDNA.

Authors' methods: Reference gene primer amplification in the assay estimated nucleated cell counts. Only in-frame clones appear in the TCRdb table, and some are missing; sequencing was by immunoSEQ multiplex PCR. V, J and clone size reflect that table, while D and trimming were determined from the DNA. This sample carries about 180,000 clones, approximately 83% of them seen once, and the ten largest clones take 1.5%. The J segment lost 5 bases and the V segment lost 4 bases, leaving 15 bases of the junction unmatched. CDR1 and CDR2 (germline): SGHTA, FQGNSA. The CDR3 covers 19 residues. The V call is TRBV7-2, the J call TRBJ2-7, with TRBD2 identical over 15 bases. This TCR derives from a human donor in a cohort sampled during active COVID-19. Sequences were obtained from peripheral blood. The CDR3 here is CASSSRLGGLAGGSHEQYF. In DNA, the CDR3 is TGTGCCAGCAGCTCAAGACTCGGGGGACTAGCGGGAGGATCCCACGAGCAGTACTTC.